The TCR beta chain described here comes from a study of control samples from healthy donors and cancer patients (dated by TCRdb to the early 2020s). Notes on this clone: The antigen this receptor binds is unknown. The sample holds no much larger clone one base away, and base qualities are not on file.

From its cysteine to its phenylalanine, the CDR3 spans 18 amino acids. The DNA shown is the 54-base CDR3, in frame from base 1. From the germline V gene, CDR1 is MNHEY and CDR2 is SVGEGT. The junction shows trimming of 2 bases on V and 7 bases on J, and the gene matches do not reach 10 bases of it. Receptors were amplified or captured by the immunoSEQ multiplex PCR assay. TCRdb limited this immuneACCESS table to in-frame rearrangements with V and J called. A share of clones is missing; checked studies link under half to unresolved V genes, and the rest is unexplained. Within this sample are about 78,000 clones, with roughly 91% of them counted one time only. The ten largest clones represent approximately 7.6% of the sample.

The chain links TRBV6-2 or TRBV6-3 with TRBJ2-1; 14 junctional bases match TRBD2. Sequencing used blood. The sequence was collected from an older woman in good health. The CDR3 in this case is CASSYPGLAGAVLNEQFF. The sequenced DNA: TGTGCCAGCAGTTACCCGGGACTAGCGGGAGCAGTTTTGAATGAGCAGTTCTTC.